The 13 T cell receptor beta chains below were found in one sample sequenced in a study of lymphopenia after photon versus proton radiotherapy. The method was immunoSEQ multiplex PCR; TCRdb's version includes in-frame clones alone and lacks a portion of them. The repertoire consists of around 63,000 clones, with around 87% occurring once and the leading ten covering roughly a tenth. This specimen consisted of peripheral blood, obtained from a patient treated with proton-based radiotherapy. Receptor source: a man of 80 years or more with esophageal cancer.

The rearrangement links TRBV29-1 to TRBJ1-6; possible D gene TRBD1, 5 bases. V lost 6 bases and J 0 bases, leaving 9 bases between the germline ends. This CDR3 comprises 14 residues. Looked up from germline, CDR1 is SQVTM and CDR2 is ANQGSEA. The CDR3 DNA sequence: TGCAGCGTCAGGGCCGGCTCCTATAATTCACCCCTCCACTTT. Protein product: CSVRAGSYNSPLHF.

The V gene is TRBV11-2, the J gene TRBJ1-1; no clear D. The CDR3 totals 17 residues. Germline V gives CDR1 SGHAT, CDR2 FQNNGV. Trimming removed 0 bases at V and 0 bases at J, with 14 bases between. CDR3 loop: CASSLDRSPGLNTEAFF. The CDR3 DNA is TGTGCCAGCAGCTTAGATCGGTCCCCAGGATTGAACACTGAAGCTTTCTTT.

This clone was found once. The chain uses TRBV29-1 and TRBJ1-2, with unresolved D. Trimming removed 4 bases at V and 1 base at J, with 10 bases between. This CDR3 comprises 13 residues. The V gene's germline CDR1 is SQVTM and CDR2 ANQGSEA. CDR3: CSVARPNNYGYTF. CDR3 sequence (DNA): TGCAGCGTTGCCCGGCCTAATAACTATGGCTACACCTTC.

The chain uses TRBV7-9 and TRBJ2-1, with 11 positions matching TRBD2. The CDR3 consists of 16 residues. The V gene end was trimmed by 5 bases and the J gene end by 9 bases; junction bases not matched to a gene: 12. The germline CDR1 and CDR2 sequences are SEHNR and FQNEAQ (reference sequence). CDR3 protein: CASSTVTSGNKGEQFF. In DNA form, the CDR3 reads TGTGCCAGCAGCACAGTGACTAGCGGGAATAAGGGTGAGCAGTTCTTC.

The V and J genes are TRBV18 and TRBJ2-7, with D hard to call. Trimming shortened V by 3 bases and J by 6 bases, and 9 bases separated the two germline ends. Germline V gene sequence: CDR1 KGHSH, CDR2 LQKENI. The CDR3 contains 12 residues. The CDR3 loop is CASSPGSGEQYF. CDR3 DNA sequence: TGTGCCAGCTCACCCGGATCCGGCGAGCAGTACTTC. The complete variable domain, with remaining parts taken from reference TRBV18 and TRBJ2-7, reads NAGVMQNPRHLVRRRGQEARLRCSPMKGHSHVYWYRQLPEEGLKFMVYLQKENIIDESGMPKERFSAEFPKEGPSILRIQQVVRGDSAAYFCASSPGSGEQYFGPGTRLTVT.

CDR3 loop: CATSRDLATSGSPLHF. CDR3 coding DNA: TGTGCCACCAGCAGAGATCTAGCTACATCCGGTTCACCCCTCCACTTT. The genes are TRBV15 and TRBJ1-6, with D uncertain. This CDR3 contains 16 residues. Trimming took off 0 bases at V and 9 bases at J, with 15 bases between the two ends. CDR1 and CDR2 from the germline V gene are LNHNV and YYDKDF (reference sequence).

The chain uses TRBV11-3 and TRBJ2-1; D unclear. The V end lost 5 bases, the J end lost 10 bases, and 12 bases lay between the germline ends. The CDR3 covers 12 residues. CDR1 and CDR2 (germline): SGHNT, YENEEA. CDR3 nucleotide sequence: TGTGCCAGCAGCCTAACGGGCGTGGAGCAGTTCTTC. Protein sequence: CASSLTGVEQFF.

The CDR3 spells CASSLVPPTNTEAFF. The CDR3 DNA follows: TGTGCCAGCAGCTTAGTTCCTCCCACGAACACTGAAGCTTTCTTT. This chain uses TRBV7-9 with TRBJ1-1; D unresolved. V was cut by 1 base and J by 1 base, with 10 bases left in between. This CDR3 is 15 amino acids long. Germline lookup yields CDR1 SEHNR and CDR2 FQNEAQ (reference sequence).

This CDR3 reads CASSSRDSPLHF. CDR3 coding DNA: TGTGCCAGCAGCTCCAGGGATTCACCCCTCCACTTT. The chain has TRBV11-1 and TRBJ1-6; perhaps TRBD1 as D (5 bases). V lost 4 bases to trimming and J lost 8 bases, with 6 bases between them. Germline V lookup: CDR1 SGHAT, CDR2 FQDESV (reference sequence). The CDR3 is made up of 12 amino acids.

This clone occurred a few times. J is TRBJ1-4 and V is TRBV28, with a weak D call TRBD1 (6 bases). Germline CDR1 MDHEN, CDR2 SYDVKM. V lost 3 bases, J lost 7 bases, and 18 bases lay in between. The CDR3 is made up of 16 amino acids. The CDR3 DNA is TGTGCCAGCAGTTTGGTTCCGGGACGGGGGCGTGAAAAACTGTTTTTT. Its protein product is CASSLVPGRGREKLFF.

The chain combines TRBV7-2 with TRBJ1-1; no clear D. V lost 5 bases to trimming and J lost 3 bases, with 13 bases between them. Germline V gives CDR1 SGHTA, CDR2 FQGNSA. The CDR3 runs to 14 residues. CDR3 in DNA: TGTGCCAGCAGCCCCTCGGGATTTTACACTGAAGCTTTCTTT. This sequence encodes CASSPSGFYTEAFF.

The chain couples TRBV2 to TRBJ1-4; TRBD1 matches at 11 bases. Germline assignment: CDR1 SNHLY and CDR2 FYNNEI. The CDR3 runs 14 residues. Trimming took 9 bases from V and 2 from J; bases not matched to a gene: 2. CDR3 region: CARGQGATNEKLFF. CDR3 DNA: TGTGCCAGAGGACAGGGGGCGACTAATGAAAAACTGTTTTTT. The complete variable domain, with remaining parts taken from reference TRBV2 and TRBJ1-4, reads EPEVTQTPSHQVTQMGQEVILRCVPISNHLYFYWYRQILGQKVEFLVSFYNNEISEKSEIFDDQFSVERPDGSNFTLKIRSTKLEDSAMYFCARGQGATNEKLFFGSGTQLSVL.

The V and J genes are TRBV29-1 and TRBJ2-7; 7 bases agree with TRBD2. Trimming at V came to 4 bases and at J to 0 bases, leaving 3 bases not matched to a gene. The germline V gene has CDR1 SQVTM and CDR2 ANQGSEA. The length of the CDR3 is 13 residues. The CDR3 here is CSVVGGISYEQYF. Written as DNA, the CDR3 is TGCAGCGTTGTGGGAGGGATCTCCTACGAGCAGTACTTC.